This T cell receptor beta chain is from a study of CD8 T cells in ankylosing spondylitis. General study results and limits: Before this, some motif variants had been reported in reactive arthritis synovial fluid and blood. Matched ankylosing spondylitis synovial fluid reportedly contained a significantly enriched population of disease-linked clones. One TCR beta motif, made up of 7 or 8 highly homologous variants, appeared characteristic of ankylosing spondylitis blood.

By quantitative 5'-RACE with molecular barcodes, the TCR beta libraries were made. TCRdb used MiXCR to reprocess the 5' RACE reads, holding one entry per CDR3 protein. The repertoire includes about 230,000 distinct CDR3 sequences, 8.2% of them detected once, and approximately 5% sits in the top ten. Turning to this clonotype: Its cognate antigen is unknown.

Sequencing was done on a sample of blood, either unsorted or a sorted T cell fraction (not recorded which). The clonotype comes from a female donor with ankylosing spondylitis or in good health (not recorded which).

CDR3: CASSPPGQGGKLFF. The CDR3 DNA follows: TGTGCCAGCAGCCCGCCTGGACAGGGGGGAAAACTGTTTTTT. The rearrangement uses TRBV7-2 and TRBJ1-4; 10 bases align to TRBD1. The CDR3 covers 14 residues. CDR1 and CDR2 from the germline V gene are SGHTA and FQGNSA. The V and J ends lost 5 bases and 10 bases, in that order; junction bases with no gene match: 7.